The 28 T cell receptor beta chains below come from one sample, sequenced in a study of blood T cell repertoires in COVID-19. This table comes from immunoSEQ multiplex PCR, and its TCRdb copy is limited to in-frame clones, with some not included. The sample contains roughly 500,000 clones, about nine tenths of which appear only once. Source material: PBMCs or T cells enriched from blood (not recorded which). These receptors were taken from a woman aged 60-70 years who had recovered from COVID-19.

The chain joins TRBV6-2 or TRBV6-3 to TRBJ1-4; 7 nucleotides match TRBD1. Germline V gives CDR1 MNHEY, CDR2 SVGEGT. CDR3 length equals 16 residues. Losses at the gene ends were 4 bases for V and 4 bases for J; bases not matched to a gene: 9. Here the CDR3 reads CASSSPRDSVNEKLFF. As DNA, the CDR3 is TGTGCCAGCAGTTCCCCACGGGACAGCGTTAATGAAAAACTGTTTTTT.

The chain uses TRBV19 and TRBJ1-1, with D uncertain. CDR3 size: 11 residues. V was clipped by 0 bases and J by 11 bases, with 7 bases between them. Germline CDR1 LNHDA, CDR2 SQIVND (reference sequence). For the CDR3, the DNA is TGTGCCAGTAGTATAGACGGGGAGGCTTTCTTT. Translating gives CASSIDGEAFF.

The chain is built from TRBV18 and TRBJ2-1, with D possibly being TRBD2 (6 bases). CDR3 length: 12 residues. CDR1 and CDR2 (germline): KGHSH, LQKENI. V was trimmed by 6 bases and J by 6 bases, leaving 9 bases between them. The DNA for the CDR3 is TGTGCCAGCTCTGCCGGGGGCAATGAGCAGTTCTTC. Amino acid sequence: CASSAGGNEQFF.

The CDR3 nucleotides read TGCGCCAGCAGCCCTGCCCCCTATGTTACTGAAGCTTTCTTT. This gives the protein CASSPAPYVTEAFF. This rearrangement joins TRBV5-1 to TRBJ1-1; D remains unclear. The CDR3 contains 14 residues. Germline loops: CDR1 SGHRS, CDR2 YFSETQ. V shed 4 bases and J shed 5 bases, with 15 bases lying between them.

This sequence joins TRBV7-9 and TRBJ1-1; no definite D call. Germline CDR1 reads SEHNR; CDR2 reads FQNEAQ (reference sequence). Deletions cut 2 bases from V and 1 base from J, with 8 bases between. This CDR3 comprises 14 residues. CDR3 protein: CASSLNTGNTEAFF. DNA of the CDR3: TGTGCCAGCAGCTTAAATACGGGGAACACTGAAGCTTTCTTT.

The V call is TRBV5-1, the J call TRBJ1-6; D possibly corresponds to TRBD1 (5 bases). The germline V and J ends were trimmed by 4 bases and 13 bases, with 15 bases remaining between them. Germline CDR1 reads SGHRS; CDR2 reads YFSETQ. CDR3 length: 13 residues. CDR3 in DNA: TGCGCCAGCAGCGGCGGGGAGGGGAGGCCCCTCCACTTT. Translating it yields CASSGGEGRPLHF.

V gene TRBV20-1 combines with J gene TRBJ1-4; maybe TRBD1 (5 bases). V was clipped by 3 bases and J by 2 bases, with 7 bases between them. This CDR3 is built from 13 residues. Germline V CDR1 and CDR2: DFQATT, SNEGSKA (reference sequence). The CDR3 is CSASKGTNEKLFF. The CDR3 bases are TGCAGTGCTAGTAAGGGGACTAATGAAAAACTGTTTTTT.

J is TRBJ1-2 and V is TRBV3-1 (or the pseudogene TRBV3-2); D call uncertain. This CDR3 is built from 15 residues. The V gene lost 0 bases and the J gene lost 4 bases, with 12 bases spanning the gap. Germline V gene sequence: CDR1 LGHDT, CDR2 YNNKEL (reference sequence). The CDR3 region is CASSQDLGRGYGYTF. For the CDR3, the DNA is TGTGCCAGCAGCCAAGATCTGGGCCGGGGCTATGGCTACACCTTC.

The rearrangement uses TRBV24-1 and TRBJ2-2, with D uncertain. Germline V gives CDR1 KGHDR, CDR2 SFDVKD. V was trimmed by 3 bases and J by 4 bases, leaving 8 bases between them. The length of the CDR3 is 14 residues. The CDR3 region is CATSDPGRTGELFF. The CDR3 DNA reads as TGTGCCACCAGTGATCCCGGTCGCACCGGGGAGCTGTTTTTT.

The chain joins TRBV19 to TRBJ1-2; D unclear. The V end was cut by 2 bases, the J end by 2 bases, with 6 bases between. The CDR3 totals 13 residues. In germline, CDR1 is LNHDA, CDR2 SQIVND (reference sequence). The CDR3 nucleotides are TGTGCCAGTAGTATAAGCGGGAACTATGGCTACACCTTC. This translates into CASSISGNYGYTF.

The rearrangement uses TRBV7-8 and TRBJ2-7, with 10 bases identical to TRBD1. The CDR3 loop spans 15 amino acids. J lost 2 bases, V lost 4 bases, and 5 bases had no gene match. CDR1 SGHVS and CDR2 FQNEAQ come from the germline V gene. The CDR3 loop is CASSWGTGAPYEQYV. The CDR3 region has the DNA TGTGCCAGCAGCTGGGGGACAGGGGCCCCCTACGAGCAGTACGTC.

The V call is TRBV13, the J call TRBJ1-1; 9 nucleotides line up with TRBD1. The V segment lost 5 bases and the J segment 1 base; nucleotides outside the gene matches: 5. The CDR3 consists of 15 residues. Germline CDR1 PRHDT, CDR2 FYEKMQ (reference sequence). In DNA form, the CDR3 reads TGTGCCAGCAGCACTCCGGGACAGGGGAACACTGAAGCTTTCTTT. As protein: CASSTPGQGNTEAFF.

The chain combines TRBV5-4 with TRBJ2-1, with TRBD1 identical over 7 bases. With 0 bases clipped from V and 7 bases from J, the junction kept 10 bases outside the gene matches. CDR3 length equals 16 residues. CDR1 and CDR2 from the germline V gene are SGHNT and YYREEE (reference sequence). The CDR3 sequence: CASSLAPGQVGNEQFF. In DNA, the CDR3 is TGTGCCAGCAGCTTGGCACCTGGACAGGTCGGTAATGAGCAGTTCTTC.

The chain is built from TRBV10-2 and TRBJ1-4; D is uncertain. The CDR3 extends over 14 amino acids. Germline V lookup: CDR1 WSHSY, CDR2 SAAADI. V was shortened by 3 bases and J by 8 bases, with 13 bases between the two germline ends. The CDR3 here is CASSDEEGREKLFF. CDR3 coding DNA: TGCGCCAGCAGTGACGAAGAGGGTCGGGAAAAACTGTTTTTT.

The V call is TRBV5-6, the J call TRBJ2-6; no clear D gene. The germline gives CDR1 SGHDT, CDR2 YYEEEE. Trimming removed 2 bases at V and 6 bases at J, with 15 bases between. CDR3 size: 16 residues. The CDR3 spells CASSFNLGPEANVLTF. CDR3 sequence (DNA): TGTGCCAGCAGCTTTAATTTGGGCCCCGAGGCCAACGTCCTGACTTTC.

The J gene is TRBJ1-2, the V gene TRBV5-4, with D possibly being TRBD1 (6 bases). CDR1 is SGHNT, CDR2 YYREEE, per germline (reference sequence). V gave up 4 bases and J gave up 5 bases, with 24 bases separating them. The CDR3 has 17 residues. The CDR3 spells CASSPQGGSLGLYGYTF. In nucleotides, the CDR3 is TGTGCCAGCAGCCCCCAAGGGGGTTCTTTAGGATTGTATGGCTACACCTTC.

The rearrangement joins TRBV3-1 (or the pseudogene TRBV3-2) to TRBJ1-6; tentative D call: TRBD1 (5 bases). Trimming took off 4 bases at V and 10 bases at J, with 14 bases between the two ends. CDR3 size: 14 residues. Germline CDR1 LGHDT, CDR2 YNNKEL (reference sequence). The CDR3 sequence: CASSPFRATSPLHF. The CDR3 DNA is TGTGCCAGCAGCCCCTTCAGGGCGACCTCACCCCTCCACTTT.

J is TRBJ1-2 and V is TRBV19; 7 nucleotides line up with TRBD1. The V gene end was trimmed by 4 bases and the J gene end by 2 bases; junction bases not matched to a gene: 13. From germline, CDR1 is LNHDA and CDR2 SQIVND (reference sequence). The CDR3 totals 17 residues. The DNA for the CDR3 is TGTGCCAGTAGTAAGGAGCCCAATAAGGGGGCCAACTATGGCTACACCTTC. Amino acids: CASSKEPNKGANYGYTF.

This rearrangement joins TRBV10-2 to TRBJ1-5; 8 nucleotides agree with TRBD1. From germline, CDR1 is WSHSY and CDR2 SAAADI. V lost 6 bases and J lost 0; bases outside the gene matches: 4. The CDR3 length is 15 residues. CDR3 sequence reads: CASSDQGASNQPQHF. DNA for the CDR3: TGCGCCAGCAGCGACCAGGGGGCTAGCAATCAGCCCCAGCATTTT.

This clone has a handful of counts. The rearrangement links TRBV6-5 to TRBJ1-1; TRBD1 aligns across 8 bases. The germline gives CDR1 MNHEY, CDR2 SVGAGI. The CDR3 is 14 residues long. The V segment lost 6 bases and the J segment 4 bases; nucleotides outside the gene matches: 7. The CDR3 bases are TGTGCCAGCAGCACGGACAGGGATGGCACTGAAGCTTTCTTT. Translation gives CASSTDRDGTEAFF.

This clone appeared a single time. The chain employs TRBV30 and TRBJ2-6; TRBD1 might be the D (8 bases). The germline CDR1 and CDR2 sequences are GTSNPN and SVGIG (reference sequence). V was shortened by 2 bases and J by 4 bases, with 12 bases between the two germline ends. This CDR3 has 15 residues. Written as DNA, the CDR3 is TGTGCCTGGAGTCACAGGGGGGGAGGGGCCAACGTCCTGACTTTC. It translates to CAWSHRGGGANVLTF.

The count of this clone is one. The chain recombines TRBV19 with TRBJ1-2, with 7 bases that match TRBD1. CDR1 LNHDA and CDR2 SQIVND come from the germline V gene (reference sequence). Germline trimming cut 2 bases from V and 0 bases from J; bases unmatched to any gene: 3. The CDR3 covers 15 residues. CDR3 sequence (DNA): TGTGCCAGTAGTATATGGACAGGAGCTAACTATGGCTACACCTTC. Translation: CASSIWTGANYGYTF.

The table lists this clone with a few counts. The chain carries TRBV2 and TRBJ1-1; 8 nucleotides agree with TRBD1. The ends lost 7 bases at V and 0 bases at J; junction bases unmatched: 4. The germline V gene encodes CDR1 SNHLY and CDR2 FYNNEI. The CDR3 spans 14 residues. DNA for the CDR3: TGTGCCAGCATCCCGGGACAGGTGAACACTGAAGCTTTCTTT. Protein sequence: CASIPGQVNTEAFF.

The chain couples TRBV30 to TRBJ1-1; the D is unclear. There are 13 residues in the CDR3. Germline CDR1 and CDR2: GTSNPN and SVGIG (reference sequence). V lost 1 base, J lost 3 bases, and 9 bases lay in between. This chain's CDR3 is CAWSGALYTEAFF. CDR3 sequence (DNA): TGTGCCTGGAGTGGCGCCCTTTACACTGAAGCTTTCTTT.

J is TRBJ2-1 and V is TRBV27; TRBD2 matches 11 bases. The CDR3 extends over 16 amino acids. Germline trimming cut 3 bases from V and 8 bases from J; bases unmatched to any gene: 9. Germline values: CDR1 MNHEY, CDR2 SMNVEV (reference sequence). CDR3 region: CASSFEGGLAEYEQFF. DNA for the CDR3: TGTGCCAGCAGTTTCGAAGGGGGACTAGCGGAGTATGAGCAGTTCTTC.

The V gene is TRBV18, the J gene TRBJ1-4; D is undetermined. Trimming shortened V by 5 bases and J by 1 base, and 5 bases separated the two germline ends. This CDR3 spans 13 amino acids. Looked up from germline, CDR1 is KGHSH and CDR2 is LQKENI. The CDR3 DNA reads TGTGCCAGCTCAGGGCGAACTAATGAAAAACTGTTTTTT. Translation gives CASSGRTNEKLFF.

This chain links TRBV7-2 with TRBJ1-2; 7 bases align to TRBD1. The V gene's germline CDR1 is SGHTA and CDR2 FQGNSA. The CDR3 spans 15 residues. V dropped 1 base and J dropped 4; count of bases not matched to a gene: 6. This CDR3 is CASSLDRGQGYGYTF. Here the CDR3 DNA reads TGTGCCAGCAGCTTAGATAGGGGGCAAGGCTATGGCTACACCTTC.

The CDR3 DNA sequence: TGTGCCAGCAGCCCGGGTAGGGGAGGCACTGAAGCTTTCTTT. Translated, it gives CASSPGRGGTEAFF. The chain combines TRBV11-3 with TRBJ1-1; possibly TRBD1 for D (5 bases). The germline V gene encodes CDR1 SGHNT and CDR2 YENEEA. V lost 5 bases to trimming and J lost 4 bases, with 14 bases between them. This CDR3 is built from 14 residues.